The 21 T cell receptor beta chains reported below all come from one sample, sequenced in a study of T cells in Graves' hyperthyroidism and ophthalmopathy. Regions amplified from RNA transcripts were the TCR beta CDR3 regions. HTBI primers were employed in a first-round RT-PCR of the TCR CDR3. TCRdb reprocessed the multiplex PCR reads with MiXCR, giving one entry per CDR3 protein. The sample holds about 740,000 distinct CDR3 sequences, 12% to 15% seen once. Material for sequencing was blood. These receptors originate from a woman aged 18 to 35 with Graves' hyperthyroidism.

About this clonotype: The conserved final phenylalanine or tryptophan is absent from the CDR3, which likely points to a read error. V and J are TRBV5-6 and TRBJ1-5; D uncertain. Per germline, CDR1 SGHDT and CDR2 YYEEEE. Trimming stripped 2 bases from V and 4 bases from J, with 4 bases between. The CDR3 totals 12 residues. The chain's CDR3 is CASSLYNQPQHL. CDR3 bases: TGTGCCAGCAGCTTATATAATCAGCCCCAGCATCTT.

To note about this clonotype: A read error may be the cause here, since a much bigger clone is one base away. As the CDR3 is not closed by the conserved phenylalanine or tryptophan, this likely results from a read error. The rearrangement joins TRBV7-2 to TRBJ1-4; 7 nucleotides agree with TRBD1. The CDR3 consists of 16 residues. Germline V gives CDR1 SGHTA, CDR2 FQGNSA. The V gene end was trimmed by 5 bases and the J gene end by 2 bases; junction bases not matched to a gene: 8. The CDR3 nucleotides are TGTGCCAGCAGCGCCGGGACAGCTTTGACTAATGAAAAACTGTTTATT. Protein sequence: CASSAGTALTNEKLFI.

There are many counts of this clonotype. The gene calls are TRBV11-2 and TRBJ2-5; D is undetermined. The length of the CDR3 is 14 residues. V was cut by 3 bases and J by 5 bases, with 13 bases left in between. Per germline, CDR1 SGHAT and CDR2 FQNNGV. The CDR3 spells CASSFPRQRETQYF. The CDR3 bases are TGTGCCAGCAGCTTTCCTCGGCAGAGGGAGACCCAGTACTTC.

This clonotype has more than one count but fewer than ten. V is TRBV10-2 and J is TRBJ2-2; 7 nucleotides line up with TRBD2. The ends lost 10 bases at V and 3 bases at J; junction bases unmatched: 14. The germline CDR1 and CDR2 sequences are WSHSY and SAAADI. The CDR3 sequence is 16 residues long. The CDR3 coding sequence is TGCGCCACCCTCGGCTGGGGGGAGGGACACACCGGGGAGCTGTTTTTT. Protein product: CATLGWGEGHTGELFF.

The J gene is TRBJ1-5, the V gene TRBV28, with D unresolved. Germline V CDR1 and CDR2: MDHEN, SYDVKM. The germline V and J ends were trimmed by 2 bases and 9 bases, with 8 bases remaining between them. This CDR3 spans 12 amino acids. The CDR3, as DNA: TGTGCCAGCAGTTTAGAGGTAGTGCCCCAGCATTTT. Translated: CASSLEVVPQHF.

At least ten counts were recorded for this clonotype. This chain uses TRBV18 with TRBJ2-1, with a tentative D call TRBD2 (6 bases). The CDR3 is made up of 15 amino acids. The germline V gene has CDR1 KGHSH and CDR2 LQKENI. Trimming took 2 bases from V and 9 from J, leaving 17 bases between them. The CDR3 bases are TGTGCCAGCTCACCAGGTCAGGCGGGACTGGGTGAGCAGTTCTTC. It is translated as CASSPGQAGLGEQFF.

The chain joins TRBV10-3 to TRBJ2-3; 8 nucleotides match TRBD2. CDR3 length: 17 amino acids. J gave up 4 bases and V 10 bases, and 19 bases lay outside the gene matches. CDR1 and CDR2 (germline): ENHRY, SYGVKD. CDR3 DNA: TGTGCCACCAAAGGGACTAGGGGAGGAGAAGATCCAGATACGCAGTATTTT. Protein sequence: CATKGTRGGEDPDTQYF.

This clonotype was observed many times. The rearrangement joins TRBV20-1 to TRBJ2-7; 10 bases match TRBD2. The CDR3 covers 13 residues. CDR1 is DFQATT and CDR2 is SNEGSKA in the germline V gene (reference sequence). With V trimmed by 5 bases and J by 6 bases, 7 bases remained unmatched. The CDR3 sequence is CSAPLAGEGEQYF. In DNA form, the CDR3 reads TGCAGTGCTCCCCTAGCGGGAGAGGGCGAGCAGTACTTC.

The V gene is TRBV9, the J gene TRBJ2-1; 10 bases agree with TRBD1. The CDR3 sequence is 20 residues long. The V and J ends lost 3 bases and 5 bases, in that order; junction bases with no gene match: 20. CDR1 SGDLS and CDR2 YYNGEE come from the germline V gene. The CDR3 bases are TGTGCCAGCAGCGGCCGACGTTCCTCTTCGGGACAGGGGACGAACAATGAGCAGTTCTTC. Encoded protein: CASSGRRSSSGQGTNNEQFF.

This clonotype has just a few counts. The gene calls are TRBV20-1 and TRBJ1-2; D is unclear. CDR1 and CDR2 from the germline V gene are DFQATT and SNEGSKA (reference sequence). This CDR3 is built from 13 residues. Trimming stripped 0 bases from V and 4 bases from J, with 9 bases between. CDR3: CSAREAGFYGYTF. CDR3 bases: TGCAGTGCTAGAGAAGCAGGCTTCTATGGCTACACCTTC.

This clonotype was counted many times. V and J are TRBV6-1 and TRBJ1-1, with D uncertain. The germline V gene encodes CDR1 MNHNS and CDR2 SASEGT. This CDR3 comprises 15 residues. Trimming stripped 6 bases from V and 4 bases from J, with 18 bases between. The CDR3 DNA reads TGTGCCAGCAGCAGACTCGACCCCTACGGCACTGAAGCTTTCTTT. Protein sequence: CASSRLDPYGTEAFF.

The genes are TRBV5-8 and TRBJ2-3, with no clear D. The CDR3 has 14 amino acids. The germline CDR1 and CDR2 sequences are SGHTS and YDEGEE. V lost 1 base, J lost 8 bases, and 14 bases lay in between. The CDR3 sequence: CASSLSALDGTQYF. For the CDR3, the DNA is TGTGCCAGCAGCTTGTCAGCGTTAGATGGTACGCAGTATTTT.

The sample holds a few counts of this clonotype. V usage is TRBV7-2 and J usage is TRBJ2-7, with D possibly matching TRBD2 (6 bases). Germline CDR1 is SGHTA and CDR2 is FQGNSA. The CDR3 sequence is 15 residues long. The V end was cut by 1 base, the J end by 6 bases, with 16 bases between. The CDR3: CASSLDQGLLSEQYF. The CDR3 DNA sequence: TGTGCCAGCAGCTTAGACCAGGGACTTCTCAGCGAGCAGTACTTC.

Ten or more counts support this clonotype. The J gene is TRBJ1-1, the V gene TRBV5-1, with a weak D call TRBD1 (5 bases). The V and J ends lost 0 bases and 11 bases respectively, with 23 bases between them. The germline V gene has CDR1 SGHRS and CDR2 YFSETQ. The CDR3 totals 16 residues. This CDR3 is CASSLAQTRDVSRAFF. Written as DNA, the CDR3 is TGCGCCAGCAGCTTGGCGCAGACACGGGACGTCTCCCGGGCTTTCTTT.

This chain links TRBV9 with TRBJ2-7; 8 positions agree with TRBD2. Per the germline V gene, CDR1 is SGDLS and CDR2 is YYNGEE. The CDR3 is 16 amino acids. Trimming cost V 3 bases and J 3 bases; bases outside gene matches: 11. In nucleotides, the CDR3 is TGTGCCAGCAGCGCGCCGGCGGGGACTAGTATCTACGAGCAGTACTTC. It specifies CASSAPAGTSIYEQYF. Combining the CDR3 with reference TRBV9 and TRBJ2-7 gives the whole variable domain DSGVTQTPKHLITATGQRVTLRCSPRSGDLSVYWYQQSLDQGLQFLIQYYNGEERAKGNILERFSAQQFPDLHSELNLSSLELGDSALYFCASSAPAGTSIYEQYFGPGTRLTVT.

This clonotype was seen many times. The chain joins TRBV2 to TRBJ1-1; D gene uncertain. This CDR3 is 14 amino acids long. With 1 base removed from V and 4 bases from J, the gap between germline ends came to 10 bases. The germline V gene has CDR1 SNHLY and CDR2 FYNNEI. This CDR3 is CASSEGVETTEAFF. The CDR3 coding sequence is TGTGCCAGCAGTGAAGGGGTAGAGACCACTGAAGCTTTCTTT.

This clonotype came up many times. The rearrangement links TRBV28 to TRBJ1-5; no clear D. The germline CDR1 and CDR2 sequences are MDHEN and SYDVKM. The CDR3 loop spans 13 amino acids. Trimming left V 4 bases short and J 11 bases short, with 15 bases between. Here the CDR3 DNA reads TGTGCCAGCAGTTGGAGATCTCCCCCGGCCCAGCATTTT. Its protein is CASSWRSPPAQHF.

Concerning this clonotype itself: This may come from a read error, since a much larger clone is one base off. The rearrangement uses TRBV28 and TRBJ2-1; the D gene is possibly TRBD2 (5 bases). The CDR3 sequence is 17 residues long. The germline V gene encodes CDR1 MDHEN and CDR2 SYDVKM. The V end lost 6 bases, the J end lost 8 bases, and 26 bases lay between the germline ends. The CDR3 nucleotides are TGTGCCAGCAGCACCCTCGAGCGGAAGGGAAGCCTCGATGAGCAGTTCTTC. Translated, it gives CASSTLERKGSLDEQFF.

V and J are TRBV10-3 and TRBJ2-2; 10 nucleotides agree with TRBD2. The trim removed 3 bases at V and 6 bases at J, leaving 4 bases unmatched. CDR1 is ENHRY, CDR2 SYGVKD, per germline. The CDR3 has 15 amino acids. DNA for the CDR3: TGTGCCATCAGTGACGGACTAGCGGAACCCGGGGAGCTGTTTTTT. It codes for CAISDGLAEPGELFF.

The CDR3 DNA sequence: TGTGCCAGCAGCTTGATCCTCCGGGACTATGGCTACACCTTC. Protein: CASSLILRDYGYTF. The chain joins TRBV5-6 to TRBJ1-2; D is unclear. The CDR3 is made up of 14 amino acids. V lost 1 base and J lost 3, with 10 bases in between. Germline V gives CDR1 SGHDT, CDR2 YYEEEE.

J is TRBJ2-1 and V is TRBV7-3, with 9 bases matching TRBD2. The end of the DNA aligns better with TRBJ2-7, so the J call may be wrong. The CDR3 runs to 16 residues. The germline CDR1 and CDR2 sequences are SGHTA and FQGTGA. Here the CDR3 reads CASSYSGTSWDNEQYF. The CDR3, as DNA: TGTGCCAGCAGTTACTCCGGGACTAGCTGGGACAATGAGCAGTACTTC.